The TCR beta chain described here comes from a study of regulatory T cells in long-lasting Graves disease. Study results and limitations: Favoring TRBV28, TRBJ1-2 and TRBJ2-5 was a feature seen in persistent disease.

The CDR3 has 19 residues. The ends lost 6 bases at V and 0 bases at J; junction bases unmatched: 13. Arm-PCR with iRepertoire HTBI primers amplified the CDR3 regions for these TCR beta libraries. Original methodology: The identification of approximately 62 TRBV and some 13 TRBJ segments was made across samples. MiXCR, run by TCRdb on the multiplex PCR reads, gives a single entry per CDR3 protein. TCRdb's processing, not the authors', yielded these V and J calls. The repertoire holds 200,000 to 300,000 distinct CDR3 sequences, with 20% to 25% as singletons. Comment on this clonotype: The target antigen is unknown.

Time point denoted: newly diagnosed GD, antithyroid drugs for less than 3 months. The TCR library was prepared using RNA isolated from PBMCs. Patients hailed from an endocrinology department in Xi'an, China. The sample here was peripheral blood mononuclear cells (PBMCs), taken at new diagnosis, from a patient treated with antithyroid drugs. This receptor was taken from a female donor with Graves disease. The V gene is TRBV12-3 or TRBV12-4, the J gene TRBJ2-3, with 12 bases that match TRBD2. The CDR3 coding sequence is TGTGCCAGCAGCGTAGGTGGGCTAGCGGGGGGGCTAAGCACAGATACGCAGTATTTT. It is translated as CASSVGGLAGGLSTDTQYF.